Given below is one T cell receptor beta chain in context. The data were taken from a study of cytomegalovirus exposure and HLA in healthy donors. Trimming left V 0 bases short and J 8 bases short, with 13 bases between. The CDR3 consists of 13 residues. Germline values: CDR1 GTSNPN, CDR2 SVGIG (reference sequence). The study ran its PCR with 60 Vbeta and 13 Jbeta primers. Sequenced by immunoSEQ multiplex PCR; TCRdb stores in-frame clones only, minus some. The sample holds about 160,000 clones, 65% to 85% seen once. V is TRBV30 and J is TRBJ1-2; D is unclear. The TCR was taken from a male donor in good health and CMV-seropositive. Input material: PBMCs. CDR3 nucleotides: TGTGCCTGGAGTGTGAGAGTGTCACGGGGCTACACCTTC. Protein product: CAWSVRVSRGYTF. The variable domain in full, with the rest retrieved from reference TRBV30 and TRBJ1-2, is SQTIHQWPATLVQPVGSPLSLECTVEGTSNPNLYWYRQAAGRGLQLLFYSVGIGQISSEVPQNLSASRPQDRQFILSSKKLLLSDSGFYLCAWSVRVSRGYTFGSGTRLTVV.